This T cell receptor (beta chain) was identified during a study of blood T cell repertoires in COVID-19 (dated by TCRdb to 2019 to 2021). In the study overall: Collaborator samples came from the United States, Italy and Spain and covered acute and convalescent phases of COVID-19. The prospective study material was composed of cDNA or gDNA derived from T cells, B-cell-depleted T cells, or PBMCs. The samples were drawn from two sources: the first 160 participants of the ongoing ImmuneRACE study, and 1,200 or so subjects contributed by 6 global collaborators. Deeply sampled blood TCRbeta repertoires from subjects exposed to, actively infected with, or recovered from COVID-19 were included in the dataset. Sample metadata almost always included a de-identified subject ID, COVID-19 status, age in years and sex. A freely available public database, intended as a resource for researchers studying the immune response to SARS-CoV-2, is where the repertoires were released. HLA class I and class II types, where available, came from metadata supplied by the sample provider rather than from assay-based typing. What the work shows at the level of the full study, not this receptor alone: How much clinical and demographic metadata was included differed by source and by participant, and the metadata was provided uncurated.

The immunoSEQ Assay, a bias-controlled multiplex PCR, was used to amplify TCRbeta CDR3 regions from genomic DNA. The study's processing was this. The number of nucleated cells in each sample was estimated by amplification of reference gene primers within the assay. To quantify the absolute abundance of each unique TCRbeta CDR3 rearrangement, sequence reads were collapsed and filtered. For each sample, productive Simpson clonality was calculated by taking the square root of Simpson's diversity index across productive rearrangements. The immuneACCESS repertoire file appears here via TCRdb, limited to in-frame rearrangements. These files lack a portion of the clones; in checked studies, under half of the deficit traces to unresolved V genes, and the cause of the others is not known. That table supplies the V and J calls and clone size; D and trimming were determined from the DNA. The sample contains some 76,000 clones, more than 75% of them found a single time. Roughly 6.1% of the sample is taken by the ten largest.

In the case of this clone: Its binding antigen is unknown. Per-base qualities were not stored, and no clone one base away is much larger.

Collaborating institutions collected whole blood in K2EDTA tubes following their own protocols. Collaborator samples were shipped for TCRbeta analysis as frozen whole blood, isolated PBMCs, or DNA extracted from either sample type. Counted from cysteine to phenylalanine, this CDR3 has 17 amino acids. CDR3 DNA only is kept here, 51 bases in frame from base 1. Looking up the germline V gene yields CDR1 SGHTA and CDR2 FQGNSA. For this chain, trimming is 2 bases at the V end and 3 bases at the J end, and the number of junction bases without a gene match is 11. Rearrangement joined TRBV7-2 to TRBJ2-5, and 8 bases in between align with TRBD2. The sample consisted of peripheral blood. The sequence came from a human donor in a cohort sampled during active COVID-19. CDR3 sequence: CASSLSPVAGTKETQYF. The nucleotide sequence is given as TGTGCCAGCAGCTTATCCCCAGTAGCGGGGACTAAAGAGACCCAGTACTTC.